The next 3 T cell receptor beta chains were all read from a single sample in a study of human T cells and chemical hapten exposure (dated by TCRdb to 2020 to 2022). What this sample's time point label stands for: pre-sensitization, week 0. The treatment or condition label, as the study defines it: therapeutic diphenylcyclopropenone sensitization with weekly scalp DPC. The receptor library was made with RACE. Sequencer: NextSeq 500. TCRdb trimmed the raw reads at Q25, called clones with MiXCR and kept productive beta chains. Under each unique CDR3 protein, matching rows form one entry showing the most common genes and DNA. The sample includes more than 250,000 distinct CDR3 sequences, with 7.5% to 10% observed a single time. The ten largest clones capture over 2% of the sample. The specimen was whole blood, collected in connection with sensitization to the hapten diphenylcyclopropenone (DPC). The receptors stem from a middle-aged woman with alopecia areata. Some clones in this sample may be carry-over from other donors' samples.

In its sample, this clonotype was seen many times. This chain uses TRBV10-3 with TRBJ2-3; D is tentatively TRBD1 or TRBD2 (5 bases each). CDR3 size: 17 residues. V was pared by 5 bases and J by 1 base, with 19 bases between. Per the germline V gene, CDR1 is ENHRY and CDR2 is SYGVKD. The CDR3: CAISSVIGGGRTDTQYF. The CDR3 DNA follows: TGTGCCATCAGTAGTGTGATTGGTGGGGGACGCACAGATACGCAGTATTTT.

The sample holds a few counts of this clonotype. V gene TRBV6-2 or TRBV6-3 combines with J gene TRBJ2-1; D gene unclear. CDR3 length equals 11 residues. With 7 bases removed from V and 5 bases from J, the gap between germline ends came to 6 bases. Germline loops: CDR1 MNHEY, CDR2 SVGEGT. CDR3 nucleotides: TGTGCCAGCACCTATAACAATGAGCAGTTCTTC. Translation: CASTYNNEQFF.

The chain uses TRBV13 and TRBJ2-1, with 10 positions matching TRBD2. The CDR3 spans 15 residues. The V gene's germline CDR1 is PRHDT and CDR2 FYEKMQ (reference sequence). The trim removed 3 bases at V and 8 bases at J, leaving 7 bases unmatched. CDR3 residues: CASSFSGTSDHEQFF. CDR3 DNA: TGTGCCAGCAGCTTTTCCGGGACTAGCGATCATGAGCAGTTCTTC.